This T cell receptor (beta chain) was retrieved from a study of blood T cell repertoires in COVID-19. This CDR3 has 14 residues. Germline CDR1 reads SGHTA; CDR2 reads FQGNSA. V lost 5 bases and J 3 bases, leaving 11 bases between the germline ends. Authors' data handling: Reference gene primer amplification yielded estimated nucleated cell counts. The assay was immunoSEQ multiplex PCR, and TCRdb's table has in-frame clones only and misses some. Clone size and the V and J calls come from that table; the DNA yielded D and trimming. The sample records around 41,000 clones, around 82% being singletons. Sequences were obtained from peripheral blood. The TCR comes from a woman of 80 years or more with active or convalescent COVID-19. The chain uses TRBV7-2 and TRBJ1-3; D is unresolved. CDR3 bases: TGTGCCAGCAGCCCCGGGGTGTATGGAAACACCATATATTTT. Its translation: CASSPGVYGNTIYF.